This T cell receptor (beta chain) was observed in a study of T cell responses to AZD1222 COVID-19 vaccine. Using immunoSEQ multiplex PCR, the repertoire was profiled, and TCRdb retains in-frame clones only, with some absent. The repertoire holds about 150,000 clones, 90% to 95% seen once, with approximately 3.8% in the top ten. CDR1 and CDR2 (germline): SGHVS, FNYEAQ. V shed 1 base and J shed 1 base, with 23 bases lying between them. CDR3 size: 20 residues. In regard to this clone: Its antigen is unknown.

Overall study findings and caveats: The study reported that nearly half of spike-specific TCRs target unmutated variant regions.

The material sequenced was peripheral blood, taken 28 days after the second AZD1222 dose. The V gene is TRBV7-6, the J gene TRBJ2-1; possible D gene TRBD2, 6 bases. The clonotype was recovered from an adult who received the AZD1222 COVID-19 vaccine. The DNA of the CDR3 is TGTGCCAGCAGCTTAGTGCGGGGTACCCGGGCTTGGGGTTCCTACAATGAGCAGTTCTTC. This translates into CASSLVRGTRAWGSYNEQFF.